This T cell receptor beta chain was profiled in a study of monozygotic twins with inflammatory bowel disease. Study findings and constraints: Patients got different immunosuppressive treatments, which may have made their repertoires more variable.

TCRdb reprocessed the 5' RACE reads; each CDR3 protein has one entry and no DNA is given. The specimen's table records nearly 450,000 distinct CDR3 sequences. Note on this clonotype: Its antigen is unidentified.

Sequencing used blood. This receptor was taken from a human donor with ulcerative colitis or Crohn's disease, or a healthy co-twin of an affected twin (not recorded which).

The CDR3 is CASSLPGQPELDTQYF. The chain employs TRBV5-1 and TRBJ2-3; TCRdb lists TRBD1, though no DNA is available to test this call. Per germline, CDR1 SGHRS and CDR2 YFSETQ. CDR3 length: 16 residues.